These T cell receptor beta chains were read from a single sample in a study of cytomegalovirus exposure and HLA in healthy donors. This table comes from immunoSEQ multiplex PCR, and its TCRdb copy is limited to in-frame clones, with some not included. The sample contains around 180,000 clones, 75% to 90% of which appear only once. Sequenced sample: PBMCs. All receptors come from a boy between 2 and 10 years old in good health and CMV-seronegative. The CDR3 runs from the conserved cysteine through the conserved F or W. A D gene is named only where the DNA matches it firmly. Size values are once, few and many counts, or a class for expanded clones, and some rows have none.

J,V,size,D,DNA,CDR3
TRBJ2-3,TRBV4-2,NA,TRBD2,TGTGCCAGCAGCCAAGTTAGAAGCGGGAGTTCAGATACGCAGTATTTT,CASSQVRSGSSDTQYF
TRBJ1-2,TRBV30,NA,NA,TGTGCCTGGAGTGCAACCCAGGGGGGCTACACCTTC,CAWSATQGGYTF
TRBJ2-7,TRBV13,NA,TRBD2,TGTGCCAGCAGCTTAGCGGCTAGCGGGAGCTACGAGCAGTACTTC,CASSLAASGSYEQYF
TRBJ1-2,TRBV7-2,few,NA,TGTGCCAGCAGCTTAGGCGGGTCTAACTATGGCTACACCTTC,CASSLGGSNYGYTF
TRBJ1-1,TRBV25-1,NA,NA,TGTGCCAGCAGTCTCTCCGGGAGTCGTGCTTTCTTT,CASSLSGSRAFF
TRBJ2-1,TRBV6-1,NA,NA,TGTGCCAGCAGTGAACAGGGCAGAAGCTCCTACAATGAGCAGTTCTTC,CASSEQGRSSYNEQFF
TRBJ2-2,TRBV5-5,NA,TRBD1,TGTGCCAGCAGCTCCGGGACAGGGGCTAACGGGGAGCTGTTTTTT,CASSSGTGANGELFF
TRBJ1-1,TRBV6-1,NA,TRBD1,TGTGCCAGCAGTGCATCCGGGACAGGGGGCGATGAAGCTTTCTTT,CASSASGTGGDEAFF
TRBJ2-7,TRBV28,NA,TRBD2,TGTGCCAGCAGTCCCCCCGGGAGGGGCGAGCAGTACTTC,CASSPPGRGEQYF
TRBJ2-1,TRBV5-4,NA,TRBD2,TGTGCCAGCAGCTTGGGGGGACTAGCGGGAGTCAATGAGCAGTTCTTC,CASSLGGLAGVNEQFF
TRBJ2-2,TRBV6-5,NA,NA,TGTGCCAGCAGTTACTCGACCGGGAGGAACACCGGGGAGCTGTTTTTT,CASSYSTGRNTGELFF
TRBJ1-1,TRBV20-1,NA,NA,TGCAGTTACAGGGAGAACACTGAAGCTTTCTTT,CSYRENTEAFF
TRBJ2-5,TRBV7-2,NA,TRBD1,TGTGCCAGCAGCTCAACCTCCGGGACAGGGGGCCGGGAGACCCAGTACTTC,CASSSTSGTGGRETQYF
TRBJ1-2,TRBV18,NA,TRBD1,TGTGCCAGCTCACTCTCCGACAGGGGGTTTTATGGCTACACCTTC,CASSLSDRGFYGYTF
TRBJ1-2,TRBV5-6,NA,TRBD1,TGTGCCAGCAGCTTAACAGGGACAGGGGCGGGCTACACCTTC,CASSLTGTGAGYTF
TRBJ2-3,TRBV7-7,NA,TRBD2,TGTGCTAGCAGCGCCGGGCTGGGCGGGAGGACAGATACGCAGTATTTT,CASSAGLGGRTDTQYF
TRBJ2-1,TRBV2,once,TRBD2,TGTGCCAGCAGGGATCTAGCGGGGGTTGGCAATGAGCAGTTCTTC,CASRDLAGVGNEQFF
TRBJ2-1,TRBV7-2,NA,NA,TGTGCCAGCAGCTTAGACGGCAGAGGAACCTACAATGAGCAGTTCTTC,CASSLDGRGTYNEQFF
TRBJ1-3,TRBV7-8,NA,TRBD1,TGTGCCAGCAGCCGGGGACAGAGTGCTGGAAACACCATATATTTT,CASSRGQSAGNTIYF
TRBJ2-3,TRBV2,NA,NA,TGTGCCAGTACTAGCACTAGCACAGATACGCAGTATTTT,CASTSTSTDTQYF
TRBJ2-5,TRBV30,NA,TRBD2,TGTGCCTGGAGTGTTGTAGCGGGAGGCGGTAGAGAGACCCAGTACTTC,CAWSVVAGGGRETQYF
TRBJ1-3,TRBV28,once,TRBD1,TGTGCCAGCAGTCCCTCGACAGGGCCCTCTGGAAACACCATATATTTT,CASSPSTGPSGNTIYF
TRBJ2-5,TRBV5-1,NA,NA,TGCGCCAGCAGCTTGGACCCGAGAATCCAAGAGACCCAGTACTTC,CASSLDPRIQETQYF
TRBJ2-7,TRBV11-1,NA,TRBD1,TGTGCCAGCAGCCTCGGACAGGGGGCATACGAGCAGTACTTC,CASSLGQGAYEQYF
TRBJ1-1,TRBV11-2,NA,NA,TGTGCCAGCAGCTTAGACGGGAACACTGAAGCTTTCTTT,CASSLDGNTEAFF
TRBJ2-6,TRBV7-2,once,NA,TGTGCCAGCAGTACAGGGCGGTACGGGGCCAACGTCCTGACTTTC,CASSTGRYGANVLTF
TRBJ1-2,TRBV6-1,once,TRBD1,TGTGCCAGCAGTGAACAGGGGGCTTCGGGCTACACCTTC,CASSEQGASGYTF
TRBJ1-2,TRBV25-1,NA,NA,TGTGCCAGCAGTCCCACCCCGAACTCCTATGGCTACACCTTC,CASSPTPNSYGYTF
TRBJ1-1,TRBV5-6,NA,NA,TGTGCCAGCAGCTTGACGGGAACTGAAGCTTTCTTT,CASSLTGTEAFF